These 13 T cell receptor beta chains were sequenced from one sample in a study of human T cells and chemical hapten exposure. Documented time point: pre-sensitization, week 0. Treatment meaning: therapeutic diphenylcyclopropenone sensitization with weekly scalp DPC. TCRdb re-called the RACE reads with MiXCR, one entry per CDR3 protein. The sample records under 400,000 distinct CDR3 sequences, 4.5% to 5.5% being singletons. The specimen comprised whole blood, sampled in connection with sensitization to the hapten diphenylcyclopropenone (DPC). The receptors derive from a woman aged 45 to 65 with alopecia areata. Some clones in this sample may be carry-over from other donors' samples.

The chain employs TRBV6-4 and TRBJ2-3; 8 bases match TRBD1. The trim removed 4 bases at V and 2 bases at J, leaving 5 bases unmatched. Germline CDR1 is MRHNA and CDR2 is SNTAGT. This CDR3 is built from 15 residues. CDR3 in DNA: TGTGCCAGCAGTGCCACAGGGGGATACACAGATACGCAGTATTTT. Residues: CASSATGGYTDTQYF.

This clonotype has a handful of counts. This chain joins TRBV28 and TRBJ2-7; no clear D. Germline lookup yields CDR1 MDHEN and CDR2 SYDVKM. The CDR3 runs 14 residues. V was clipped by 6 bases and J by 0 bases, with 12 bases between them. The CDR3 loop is CASSTSPSSYEQYF. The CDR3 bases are TGTGCCAGCAGCACATCGCCTAGCTCCTACGAGCAGTACTTC.

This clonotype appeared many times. CDR3 in amino acids: CSVTYTEAFF. The CDR3 DNA sequence: TGCAGCGTTACATACACTGAAGCTTTCTTT. The genes are TRBV29-1 and TRBJ1-1; D remains unclear. CDR1 is SQVTM, CDR2 ANQGSEA, per germline. Trimming removed 5 bases from V and 3 bases from J, with 4 bases in between. This CDR3 is 10 amino acids long.

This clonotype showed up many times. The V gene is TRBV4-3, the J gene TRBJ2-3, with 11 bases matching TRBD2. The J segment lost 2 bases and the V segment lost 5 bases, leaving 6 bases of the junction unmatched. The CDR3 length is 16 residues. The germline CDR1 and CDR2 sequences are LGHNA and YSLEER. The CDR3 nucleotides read TGCGCCAGCAGCTCTGGGACTAGCGGCTACACAGATACGCAGTATTTT. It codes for CASSSGTSGYTDTQYF.

Here the CDR3 DNA reads TGCGCCAGCAGCTTGGACCTAGCGGGAGGAGGCACCGGGGAGCTGTTTTTT. It encodes CASSLDLAGGGTGELFF. This rearrangement joins TRBV5-1 to TRBJ2-2; 11 bases are shared with TRBD2. Looked up from germline, CDR1 is SGHRS and CDR2 is YFSETQ. This CDR3 contains 17 residues. Trimming removed 0 bases from V and 4 bases from J; junction bases left unmatched: 5. Full variable domain (rest looked up from reference TRBV5-1 and TRBJ2-2): KAGVTQTPRYLIKTRGQQVTLSCSPISGHRSVSWYQQTPGQGLQFLFEYFSETQRNKGNFPGRFSGRQFSNSRSEMNVSTLELGDSALYLCASSLDLAGGGTGELFFGEGSRLTVL.

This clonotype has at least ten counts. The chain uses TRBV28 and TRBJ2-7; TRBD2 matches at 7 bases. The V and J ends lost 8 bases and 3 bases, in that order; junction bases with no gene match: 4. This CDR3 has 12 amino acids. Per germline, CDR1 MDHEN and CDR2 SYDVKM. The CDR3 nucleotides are TGTGCCAGCGCTGGGGGGGTCTACGAGCAGTACTTC. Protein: CASAGGVYEQYF.

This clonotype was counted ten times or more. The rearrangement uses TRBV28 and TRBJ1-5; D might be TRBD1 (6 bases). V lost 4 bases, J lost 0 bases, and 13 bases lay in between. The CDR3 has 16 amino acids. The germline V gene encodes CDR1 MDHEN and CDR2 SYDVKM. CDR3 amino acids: CASSSRDISSNQPQHF. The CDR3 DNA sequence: TGTGCCAGCAGTTCTAGGGACATATCTAGCAATCAGCCCCAGCATTTT.

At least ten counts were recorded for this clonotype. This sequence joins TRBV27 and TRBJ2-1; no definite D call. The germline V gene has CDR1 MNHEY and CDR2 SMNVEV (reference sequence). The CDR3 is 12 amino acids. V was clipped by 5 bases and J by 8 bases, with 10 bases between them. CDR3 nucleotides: TGTGCCAGCAGTCCTAGACCTCATGAGCAGTTCTTC. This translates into CASSPRPHEQFF.

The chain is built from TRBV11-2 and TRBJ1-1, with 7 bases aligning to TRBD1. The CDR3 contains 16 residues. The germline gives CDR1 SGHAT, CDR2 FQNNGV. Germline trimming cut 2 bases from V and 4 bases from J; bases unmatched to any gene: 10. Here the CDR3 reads CASSLNGAGGGTEAFF. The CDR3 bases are TGTGCCAGCAGCTTAAATGGGGCAGGGGGGGGCACTGAAGCTTTCTTT.

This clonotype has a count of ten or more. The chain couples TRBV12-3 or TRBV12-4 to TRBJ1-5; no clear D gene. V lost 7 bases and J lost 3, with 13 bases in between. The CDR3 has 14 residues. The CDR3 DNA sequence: TGTGCCAGCACCTTAGGGCAAATCAATCAGCCCCAGCATTTT. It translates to CASTLGQINQPQHF.

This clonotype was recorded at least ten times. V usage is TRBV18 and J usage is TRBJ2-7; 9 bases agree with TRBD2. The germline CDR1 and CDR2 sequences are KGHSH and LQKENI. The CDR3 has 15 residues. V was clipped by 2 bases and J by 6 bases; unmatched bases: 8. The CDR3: CASSPLAGEGSEQYF. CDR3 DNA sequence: TGTGCCAGCTCACCATTAGCGGGAGAAGGCAGCGAGCAGTACTTC.

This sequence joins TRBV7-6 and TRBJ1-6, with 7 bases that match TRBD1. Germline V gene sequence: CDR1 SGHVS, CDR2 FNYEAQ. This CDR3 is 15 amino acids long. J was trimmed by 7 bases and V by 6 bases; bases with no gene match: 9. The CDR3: CASRKNQGDNSPLHF. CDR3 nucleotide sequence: TGTGCCAGCAGGAAAAATCAGGGGGACAATTCACCCCTCCACTTT.

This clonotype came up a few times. This chain's CDR3 is CASTPGQAFEAFF. DNA for the CDR3: TGTGCCAGCACCCCGGGACAGGCTTTTGAAGCTTTCTTT. The gene calls are TRBV6-5 and TRBJ1-1; 8 nucleotides align to TRBD1. The germline gives CDR1 MNHEY, CDR2 SVGAGI. The CDR3 has 13 residues. The trim removed 7 bases at V and 7 bases at J, leaving 8 bases unmatched.